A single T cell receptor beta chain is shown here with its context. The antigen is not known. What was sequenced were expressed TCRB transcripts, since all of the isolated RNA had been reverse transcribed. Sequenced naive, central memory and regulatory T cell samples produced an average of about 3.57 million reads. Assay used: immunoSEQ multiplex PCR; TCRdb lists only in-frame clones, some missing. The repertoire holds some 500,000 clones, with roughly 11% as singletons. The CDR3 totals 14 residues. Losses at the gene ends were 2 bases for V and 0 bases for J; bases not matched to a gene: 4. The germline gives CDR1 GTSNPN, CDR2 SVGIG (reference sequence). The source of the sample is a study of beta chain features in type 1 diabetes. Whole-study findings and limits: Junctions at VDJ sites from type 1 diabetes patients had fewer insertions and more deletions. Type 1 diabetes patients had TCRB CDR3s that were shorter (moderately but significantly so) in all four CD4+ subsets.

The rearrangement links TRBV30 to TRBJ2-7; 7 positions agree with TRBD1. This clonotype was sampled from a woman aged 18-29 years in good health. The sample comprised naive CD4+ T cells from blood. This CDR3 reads CAWSRRDSSYEQYF. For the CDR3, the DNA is TGTGCCTGGAGTCGACGGGACAGCTCCTACGAGCAGTACTTC.